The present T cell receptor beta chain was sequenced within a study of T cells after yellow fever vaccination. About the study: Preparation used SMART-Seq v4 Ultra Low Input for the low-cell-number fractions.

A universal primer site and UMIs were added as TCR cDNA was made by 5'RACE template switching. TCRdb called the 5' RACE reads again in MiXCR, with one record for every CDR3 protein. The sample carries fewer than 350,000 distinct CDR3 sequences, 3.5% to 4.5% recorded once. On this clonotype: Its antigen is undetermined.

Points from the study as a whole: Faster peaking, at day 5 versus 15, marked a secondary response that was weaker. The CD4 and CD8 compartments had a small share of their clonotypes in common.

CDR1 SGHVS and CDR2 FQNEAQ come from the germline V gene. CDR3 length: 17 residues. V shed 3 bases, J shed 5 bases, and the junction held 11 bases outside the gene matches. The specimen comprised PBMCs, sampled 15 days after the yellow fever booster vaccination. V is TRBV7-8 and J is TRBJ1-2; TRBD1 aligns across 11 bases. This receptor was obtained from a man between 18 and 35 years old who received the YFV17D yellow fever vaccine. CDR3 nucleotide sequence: TGTGCCAGCAGCTTTACAAGCCGGGACAGGGGGAGTTATGGCTACACCTTC. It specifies CASSFTSRDRGSYGYTF.